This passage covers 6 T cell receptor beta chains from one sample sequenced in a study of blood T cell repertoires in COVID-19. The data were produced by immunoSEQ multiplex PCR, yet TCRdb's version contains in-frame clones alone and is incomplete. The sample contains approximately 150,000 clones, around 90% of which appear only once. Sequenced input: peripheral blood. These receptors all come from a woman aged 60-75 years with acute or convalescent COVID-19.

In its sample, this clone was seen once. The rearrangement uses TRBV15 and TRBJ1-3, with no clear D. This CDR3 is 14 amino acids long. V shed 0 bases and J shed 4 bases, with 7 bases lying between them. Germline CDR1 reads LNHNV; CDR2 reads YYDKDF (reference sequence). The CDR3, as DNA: TGTGCCACCAGCAGAGATCAAGAGGGAAACACCATATATTTT. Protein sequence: CATSRDQEGNTIYF.

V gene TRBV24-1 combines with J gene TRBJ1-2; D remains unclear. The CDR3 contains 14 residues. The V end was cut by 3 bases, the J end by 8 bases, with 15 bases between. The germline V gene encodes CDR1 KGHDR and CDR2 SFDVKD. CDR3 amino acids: CATSDAISRVGYTF. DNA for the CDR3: TGTGCCACCAGTGATGCCATCTCTCGGGTCGGCTACACCTTC.

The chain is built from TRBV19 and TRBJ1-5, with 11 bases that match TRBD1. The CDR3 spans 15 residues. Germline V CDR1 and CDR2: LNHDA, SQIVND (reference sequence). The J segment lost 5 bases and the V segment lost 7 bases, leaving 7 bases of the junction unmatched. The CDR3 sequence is CASTQGQGAYQPQHF. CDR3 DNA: TGTGCCAGTACCCAAGGACAGGGGGCGTATCAGCCCCAGCATTTT.

The CDR3 spells CASSLYADYTGELFF. The CDR3 DNA reads as TGTGCCAGCAGCTTATATGCAGACTACACCGGGGAGCTGTTTTTT. The V call is TRBV13, the J call TRBJ2-2; D remains unclear. In germline, CDR1 is PRHDT, CDR2 FYEKMQ (reference sequence). Trimming pared 2 bases from V and 3 bases from J, leaving 10 bases between. The CDR3 sequence is 15 residues long.

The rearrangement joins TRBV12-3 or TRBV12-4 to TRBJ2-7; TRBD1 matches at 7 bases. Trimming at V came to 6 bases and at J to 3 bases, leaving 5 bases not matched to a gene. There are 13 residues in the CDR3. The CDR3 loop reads CASRRDSHYEQYF. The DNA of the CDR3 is TGTGCCAGCAGGAGGGACAGCCACTACGAGCAGTACTTC.

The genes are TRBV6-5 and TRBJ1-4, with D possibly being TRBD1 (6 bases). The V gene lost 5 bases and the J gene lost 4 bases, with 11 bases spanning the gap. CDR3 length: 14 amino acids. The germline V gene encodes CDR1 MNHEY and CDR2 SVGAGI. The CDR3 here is CASSRDTVNEKLFF. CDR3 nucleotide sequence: TGTGCCAGCAGTCGGGACACTGTTAATGAAAAACTGTTTTTT.